What follows are 17 T cell receptor beta chains derived from one specimen sequenced in a study of T cells in Graves' hyperthyroidism and ophthalmopathy. Amplified regions were TCR beta CDR3 sequences from RNA transcripts. The HTBI primer set drove a first-round RT-PCR of the TCR CDR3. TCRdb passed the multiplex PCR reads through MiXCR, listing each CDR3 protein once. Of roughly 700,000 distinct CDR3 sequences in the sample, roughly a sixth were seen once. Sequencing was carried out using blood. The receptors were gathered from a man over 45 with Graves' hyperthyroidism.

The chain carries TRBV28 and TRBJ1-5; the D gene is possibly TRBD1 (5 bases). The CDR3 covers 14 residues. Trimming stripped 7 bases from V and 4 bases from J, with 14 bases between. Germline V CDR1 and CDR2: MDHEN, SYDVKM. CDR3 in DNA: TGTGCCAGCACCTCCCGACAGCTTAATCAGCCCCAGCATTTT. It is translated as CASTSRQLNQPQHF.

This chain joins TRBV4-1 and TRBJ2-7; 7 nucleotides align to TRBD2. Losses at the gene ends were 2 bases for V and 0 bases for J; bases not matched to a gene: 1. The CDR3 has 14 amino acids. CDR1 and CDR2 (germline): MGHRA, YSYEKL. For the CDR3, the DNA is TGCGCCAGCAGCCAACCTAGCGGCTCCTACGAGCAGTACTTC. It is translated as CASSQPSGSYEQYF.

This clonotype appeared many times. CDR3 DNA sequence: TGTGCCAGCAGTAAAGGGATTAGCACCTACAATGAGCAGTTCTTC. Amino acid sequence: CASSKGISTYNEQFF. The rearrangement links TRBV25-1 to TRBJ2-1; D is unclear. CDR3 size: 15 residues. CDR1 is MGHDK, CDR2 SYGVNS, per germline. The V and J ends lost 5 bases and 2 bases respectively, with 13 bases between them. Full variable domain (outside the CDR3, taken from reference TRBV25-1 and TRBJ2-1): EADIYQTPRYLVIGTGKKITLECSQTMGHDKMYWYQQDPGMELHLIHYSYGVNSTEKGDLSSESTVSRIRTEHFPLTLESARPSHTSQYLCASSKGISTYNEQFFGPGTRLTVL.

This clonotype has a handful of counts. The chain has TRBV20-1 and TRBJ2-7, with D perhaps TRBD2 (5 bases). The CDR3 has 14 residues. Trimming pared 4 bases from V and 3 bases from J, leaving 16 bases between. Germline V CDR1 and CDR2: DFQATT, SNEGSKA (reference sequence). CDR3 residues: CSATDYNQGYEQYF. As DNA, the CDR3 is TGCAGTGCTACTGACTACAACCAAGGCTACGAGCAGTACTTC.

This clonotype was observed a few times. Here the CDR3 DNA reads TGTGCCACCAGCAGAGATCTTCAAACTCCACCCTACAATGAGCAGTTCTTC. This codes for CATSRDLQTPPYNEQFF. The chain joins TRBV15 to TRBJ2-1; no definite D call. V dropped 0 bases and J dropped 2 bases, with 14 bases sitting between them. The CDR3 has 17 amino acids. The V gene's germline CDR1 is LNHNV and CDR2 YYDKDF (reference sequence). Using reference TRBV15 and TRBJ2-1 for the parts outside the CDR3, the full variable domain is DAMVIQNPRYQVTQFGKPVTLSCSQTLNHNVMYWYQQKSSQAPKLLFHYYDKDFNNEADTPDNFQSRRPNTSFCFLDIRSPGLGDTAMYLCATSRDLQTPPYNEQFFGPGTRLTVL.

The V and J genes are TRBV24-1 and TRBJ2-5, with 8 bases identical to TRBD2. The CDR3 extends over 14 amino acids. The germline gives CDR1 KGHDR, CDR2 SFDVKD. V lost 6 bases, J lost 3 bases, and 5 bases stayed unmatched. CDR3 nucleotides: TGTGCCACCAGTCCCGGGACTAGAGAAGAGACCCAGTACTTC. It specifies CATSPGTREETQYF.

This clonotype was counted at least ten times. At one boundary the junction diverges from the germline segment, which might be a read error. V gene TRBV6-1 combines with J gene TRBJ2-7; the D gene is possibly TRBD2 (6 bases). This CDR3 contains 12 residues. In germline, CDR1 is MNHNS, CDR2 SASEGT. The CDR3 spells CASSRPGDVEDF. CDR3 DNA sequence: TGTGCCAGCAGTCGACCGGGGGACGTAGAGGACTTC.

This clonotype was detected ten times or more. The chain uses TRBV20-1 and TRBJ2-2; tentative D call: TRBD2 (6 bases). The CDR3 consists of 15 residues. Germline lookup yields CDR1 DFQATT and CDR2 SNEGSKA (reference sequence). The V and J ends lost 2 bases and 0 bases respectively, with 10 bases between them. DNA of the CDR3: TGCAGTGCTAGATTTGGGACTTCGAACACCGGGGAGCTGTTTTTT. This encodes CSARFGTSNTGELFF.

Note on this clonotype: With a much larger clone just one base away, this may be a read error. J is TRBJ2-5 and V is TRBV27, with D perhaps matching TRBD2 (5 bases). The V gene's germline CDR1 is MNHEY and CDR2 SMNVEV (reference sequence). Trimming pared 6 bases from V and 5 bases from J, leaving 19 bases between. The CDR3 contains 15 residues. The CDR3 DNA sequence: TGTGCCAGCAGCCATTATTGGGTGGAGCGGGAGACCCAGTACTTC. It is translated as CASSHYWVERETQYF.

Many counts were recorded for this clonotype. The genes are TRBV7-8 and TRBJ2-7; 10 bases fit TRBD1. CDR1 and CDR2 from the germline V gene are SGHVS and FQNEAQ. V lost 3 bases, J lost 4 bases, and 6 bases stayed unmatched. The CDR3 is made up of 15 amino acids. In DNA form, the CDR3 reads TGTGCCAGCAGCTTTCGTGGGGACAGGGGATACGAGCAGTACTTC. It is translated as CASSFRGDRGYEQYF.

A note on this clonotype: Just one base apart from a much larger clone, this may be a read error. This chain connects TRBV27 to TRBJ1-2; D might be TRBD1 (5 bases). Germline V CDR1 and CDR2: MNHEY, SMNVEV (reference sequence). This CDR3 spans 15 amino acids. CDR3 loop: CASSLSAGSAFGFTF. The CDR3 DNA is TGTGCCAGCAGTTTATCCGCAGGGTCTGCATTTGGCTTCACCTTC.

This clonotype was observed at least ten times. The CDR3: CASRPLNTEAFF. The CDR3 DNA reads TGTGCCAGCAGGCCGTTGAACACTGAAGCTTTCTTT. The chain links TRBV28 to TRBJ1-1; unclear D gene. CDR3 size: 12 residues. V lost 6 bases and J lost 0, with 5 bases in between. Per germline, CDR1 MDHEN and CDR2 SYDVKM.

This clonotype was seen more than once but under ten times. The chain uses TRBV5-1 and TRBJ1-1; D is uncertain. Trimming removed 0 bases at V and 5 bases at J, with 11 bases between. Germline values: CDR1 SGHRS, CDR2 YFSETQ. The CDR3 totals 14 residues. CDR3 protein: CASSLGQTGTEAFF. The CDR3 nucleotides read TGCGCCAGCAGCTTGGGGCAAACTGGAACTGAAGCTTTCTTT.

Comments on this clonotype: A junction end diverges from the germline sequence, so it may reflect a read error. The chain recombines TRBV24-1 with TRBJ2-5; D gene unclear. CDR3 length: 14 residues. CDR1 and CDR2 from the germline V gene are KGHDR and SFDVKD. The CDR3 loop reads CATSDLLYGESQYF. In DNA, the CDR3 is TGTGCCACCAGTGATTTGCTTTATGGAGAGAGCCAGTACTTC.

V usage is TRBV3-1 and J usage is TRBJ1-6, with D maybe TRBD1 (6 bases). The CDR3 contains 15 residues. Deletions cut 0 bases from V and 5 bases from J, with 8 bases between. Germline lookup yields CDR1 LGHDT and CDR2 YNNKEL (reference sequence). The CDR3 protein is CASSQEYRDNSPLHF. CDR3 nucleotide sequence: TGTGCCAGCAGCCAAGAGTACAGGGATAATTCACCCCTCCACTTT.

This clonotype was seen many times. The chain carries TRBV28 and TRBJ1-2, with D possibly TRBD1 on 5 matching bases. The ends were cut back, 7 bases at V and 0 bases at J, with 12 bases in the middle. Germline values: CDR1 MDHEN, CDR2 SYDVKM. There are 14 residues in the CDR3. The CDR3 DNA reads as TGTGCCAGCACTCCAGGGCGCTCTAACTATGGCTACACCTTC. It encodes CASTPGRSNYGYTF.

There are many counts of this clonotype. The chain combines TRBV28 with TRBJ2-7, with D hard to call. CDR3 size: 13 residues. CDR1 is MDHEN and CDR2 is SYDVKM in the germline V gene. V was cut by 5 bases and J by 5 bases, with 13 bases left in between. The CDR3 region is CASSTGNPHEQYF. For the CDR3, the DNA is TGTGCCAGCAGTACCGGCAACCCCCACGAGCAGTACTTC.